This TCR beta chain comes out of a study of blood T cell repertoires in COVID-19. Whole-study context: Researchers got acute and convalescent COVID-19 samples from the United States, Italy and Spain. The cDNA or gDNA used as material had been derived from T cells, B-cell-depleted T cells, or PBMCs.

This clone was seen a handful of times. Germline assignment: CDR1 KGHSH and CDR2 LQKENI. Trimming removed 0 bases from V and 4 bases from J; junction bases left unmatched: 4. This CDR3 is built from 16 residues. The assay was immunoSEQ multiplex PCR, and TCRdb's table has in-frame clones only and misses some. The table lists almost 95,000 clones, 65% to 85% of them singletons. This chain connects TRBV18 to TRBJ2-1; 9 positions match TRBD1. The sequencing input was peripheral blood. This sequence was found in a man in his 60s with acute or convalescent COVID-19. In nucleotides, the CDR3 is TGTGCCAGCTCACCACCACATGGGACAGGGTACAATGAGCAGTTCTTC. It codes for CASSPPHGTGYNEQFF.